One TCR beta chain is described in this entry. As yet, its antigen is unknown. These data originate in a study of cytomegalovirus exposure and HLA in healthy donors. Study details: Unique TCR beta sequences numbering approximately 120 million came from about 180 million T cells in an earlier analysis. Study-wide points: TRBV6-2, TRBV6-3 and some other V segments were unresolvable in 87-base-pair reads. Investigators reported under 200 TCR beta chains as tied to cytomegalovirus.

The length of the CDR3 is 15 residues. After removal of 5 bases from V and 3 bases from J, the junction contained 7 bases not matched to a gene. Per germline, CDR1 SGHVS and CDR2 FNYEAQ. Both 60 Vbeta primers and 13 Jbeta primers went into the PCR. Some clones are missing from TCRdb's copy, which holds only in-frame ones; the method was immunoSEQ multiplex PCR. The data show around 190,000 clones, 60% to 80% seen once. Source material: PBMCs. The chain joins TRBV7-6 to TRBJ2-7; 10 bases align to TRBD2. The sequence derives from a woman aged 25 to 39 in good health and CMV-seronegative. The CDR3 coding sequence is TGTGCCAGCAGCCAGACTAGCGGGCACGTCTACGAGCAGTACTTC. It translates to CASSQTSGHVYEQYF. The whole variable domain, filled in from reference TRBV7-6 and TRBJ2-7, reads GAGVSQSPRYKVTKRGQDVALRCDPISGHVSLYWYRQALGQGPEFLTYFNYEAQQDKSGLPNDRFSAERPEGSISTLTIQRTEQRDSAMYRCASSQTSGHVYEQYFGPGTRLTVT.